A single sample gave rise to the 16 T cell receptor beta chains below, sequenced in a study of OX40 agonist ivuxolimab in advanced cancers. Produced via immunoSEQ multiplex PCR; TCRdb's table is partial and in-frame only. The table has about 84,000 clones, around nine tenths seen once. This material consisted of CD4+ or CD8+ T cells sorted from blood, taken in a trial of the OX40 agonist ivuxolimab. These receptors all stem from an adult with an advanced solid tumor such as melanoma, head and neck, liver or kidney cancer.

The V call is TRBV19, the J call TRBJ2-6; D is ambiguous. V lost 7 bases and J lost 2, with 12 bases in between. This CDR3 spans 15 amino acids. Per the germline V gene, CDR1 is LNHDA and CDR2 is SQIVND (reference sequence). The CDR3 DNA is TGTGCCAGTACCCCCATGGGTCCTGGGGCCAACGTCCTGACTTTC. Its translation is CASTPMGPGANVLTF. Full variable domain (rest looked up from reference TRBV19 and TRBJ2-6): DGGITQSPKYLFRKEGQNVTLSCEQNLNHDAMYWYRQDPGQGLRLIYYSQIVNDFQKGDIAEGYSVSREKKESFPLTVTSAQKNPTAFYLCASTPMGPGANVLTFGAGSRLTVL.

This sequence joins TRBV16 and TRBJ2-4, with D hard to call. Germline V CDR1 and CDR2: KGHSY, FQNENV. Deletions cut 0 bases from V and 2 bases from J, with 8 bases between. The CDR3 is 15 residues long. In DNA, the CDR3 is TGTGCCAGCAGCCAATCCGACGCCTCCAAAAACATTCAGTACTTC. Residues: CASSQSDASKNIQYF.

The V and J genes are TRBV2 and TRBJ2-1, with TRBD1 matching 8 bases. The V segment lost 0 bases and the J segment 5 bases; nucleotides outside the gene matches: 9. CDR1 SNHLY and CDR2 FYNNEI come from the germline V gene. CDR3 length: 17 amino acids. The CDR3 region has the DNA TGTGCCAGCAGTGAAGCGGGACAGGCACCACTTAACAATGAGCAGTTCTTC. Amino acid sequence: CASSEAGQAPLNNEQFF.

This chain joins TRBV2 and TRBJ1-2; D call uncertain. Trimming removed 4 bases at V and 2 bases at J, with 8 bases between. The germline CDR1 and CDR2 sequences are SNHLY and FYNNEI. The CDR3 covers 13 residues. The CDR3, as DNA: TGTGCCAGCAGTGCCCAGAGGAACTATGGCTACACCTTC. It codes for CASSAQRNYGYTF.

The chain is built from TRBV28 and TRBJ1-2; possibly TRBD1 for D (6 bases). This CDR3 region has 14 residues. V gave up 6 bases and J gave up 5 bases, with 16 bases separating them. The germline V gene encodes CDR1 MDHEN and CDR2 SYDVKM. CDR3 protein: CASSPSQGIYGYTF. CDR3 coding DNA: TGTGCCAGCAGCCCATCCCAGGGGATTTATGGCTACACCTTC.

This chain connects TRBV29-1 to TRBJ2-3, with TRBD2 matching over 7 bases. J was trimmed by 2 bases and V by 6 bases; bases with no gene match: 5. Germline values: CDR1 SQVTM, CDR2 ANQGSEA. This CDR3 is 13 amino acids long. The CDR3 protein is CSVASGNTDTQYF. The CDR3 nucleotides read TGCAGCGTGGCGAGCGGGAACACAGATACGCAGTATTTT.

This chain uses TRBV11-3 with TRBJ1-1; D remains unclear. The germline V gene has CDR1 SGHNT and CDR2 YENEEA. The CDR3 loop spans 13 amino acids. V shed 5 bases and J shed 1 base, with 8 bases lying between them. The CDR3 sequence is CASSVGGNTEAFF. Written as DNA, the CDR3 is TGTGCCAGCAGCGTTGGTGGGAACACTGAAGCTTTCTTT.

The chain links TRBV5-1 to TRBJ2-7; 7 bases align to TRBD2. The CDR3 consists of 13 residues. Germline assignment: CDR1 SGHRS and CDR2 YFSETQ. V lost 4 bases and J lost 5; bases outside the gene matches: 6. CDR3 in amino acids: CASSRRSGNEQYF. The CDR3 region has the DNA TGCGCCAGCAGCCGGCGGAGCGGGAACGAGCAGTACTTC.

The chain employs TRBV2 and TRBJ2-7; D may be TRBD1 (6 bases). The CDR3 is 12 residues long. Trimming shortened V by 7 bases and J by 6 bases, and 13 bases separated the two germline ends. Germline lookup yields CDR1 SNHLY and CDR2 FYNNEI. The CDR3: CASKRDKPEQYF. CDR3 coding DNA: TGTGCCAGCAAACGGGACAAGCCCGAGCAGTACTTC.

The chain combines TRBV4-1 with TRBJ2-3, with TRBD1 identical over 10 bases. Germline V gene sequence: CDR1 MGHRA, CDR2 YSYEKL. The V segment lost 0 bases and the J segment 4 bases; nucleotides outside the gene matches: 7. CDR3 size: 17 residues. The CDR3 spells CASSQDGGTGVADTQYF. As DNA, the CDR3 is TGCGCCAGCAGCCAAGATGGAGGGACAGGGGTGGCAGATACGCAGTATTTT.

This rearrangement joins TRBV28 to TRBJ1-1, with a possible D match to TRBD1 (6 bases). Trimming stripped 7 bases from V and 4 bases from J, with 22 bases between. CDR3 length: 16 residues. The germline CDR1 and CDR2 sequences are MDHEN and SYDVKM. The CDR3 coding sequence is TGTGCCAGCACCAGAAGACTTTTCAGGGGCACCACTGAAGCTTTCTTT. It is translated as CASTRRLFRGTTEAFF.

This clone was seen a single time. This chain joins TRBV19 and TRBJ2-7; 7 nucleotides line up with TRBD2. CDR1 and CDR2 from the germline V gene are LNHDA and SQIVND (reference sequence). With 8 bases clipped from V and 2 bases from J, the junction kept 0 bases outside the gene matches. The CDR3 is 11 amino acids. The CDR3 reads CASGLAYEQYF. The CDR3 nucleotides read TGTGCCAGTGGACTAGCCTACGAGCAGTACTTC.

V usage is TRBV28 and J usage is TRBJ2-1, with TRBD2 matching 10 bases. Unmatched junction bases numbered 8, after V lost 7 bases and J lost 5 bases. CDR3 length: 15 residues. Germline CDR1 is MDHEN and CDR2 is SYDVKM. CDR3 nucleotides: TGTGCCAGCACCGAAGCGGGAGGGCCAAACAATGAGCAGTTCTTC. Its translation: CASTEAGGPNNEQFF. The whole variable domain, filled in from reference TRBV28 and TRBJ2-1, reads DVKVTQSSRYLVKRTGEKVFLECVQDMDHENMFWYRQDPGLGLRLIYFSYDVKMKEKGDIPEGYSVSREKKERFSLILESASTNQTSMYLCASTEAGGPNNEQFFGPGTRLTVL.

The V and J genes are TRBV6-1 and TRBJ1-5; D possibly corresponds to TRBD1 (5 bases). From germline, CDR1 is MNHNS and CDR2 SASEGT. The ends were cut back, 11 bases at V and 3 bases at J, with 11 bases in the middle. CDR3 length: 12 residues. In DNA form, the CDR3 reads TGTGCCGGAGGGGAGTTCAATCAGCCCCAGCATTTT. This sequence encodes CAGGEFNQPQHF.

V usage is TRBV18 and J usage is TRBJ1-2, with unresolved D. The V end was cut by 3 bases, the J end by 8 bases, with 19 bases between. The germline V gene encodes CDR1 KGHSH and CDR2 LQKENI. The CDR3 has 15 residues. CDR3 in amino acids: CASSPSQRERSGYTF. The CDR3 DNA is TGTGCCAGCTCACCGAGTCAAAGGGAACGTAGCGGCTACACCTTC.

The chain uses TRBV5-1 and TRBJ2-3; no firm D call. The CDR3 runs 14 residues. The V end was cut by 5 bases, the J end by 6 bases, with 16 bases between. From germline, CDR1 is SGHRS and CDR2 YFSETQ. The CDR3 DNA is TGCGCCAGCAGTCCCGTTGCGATAGGGGATACGCAGTATTTT. Its translation: CASSPVAIGDTQYF.